Below are 24 T cell receptor beta chains sequenced from a single sample in a study of PD-1 blockade in classical Hodgkin lymphoma. All the patients suffered relapse after autologous stem cell transplantation, and brentuximab vedotin exposure differed. Generated by immunoSEQ multiplex PCR, the TCRdb table keeps only in-frame clones and is missing some. The data hold fewer than 15,000 clones, with about 86% observed a single time. This specimen was peripheral blood mononuclear cells (PBMCs), taken at baseline. The receptors were gathered from a human donor with classical Hodgkin lymphoma.

V usage is TRBV4-1 and J usage is TRBJ1-1; tentatively, D is TRBD1 (6 bases). CDR1 and CDR2 (germline): MGHRA, YSYEKL. CDR3 length equals 13 residues. Trimming left V 4 bases short and J 5 bases short, with 11 bases between. The CDR3 spells CASSLSRGTEAFF. The CDR3 nucleotides are TGCGCCAGCAGCCTTTCCAGGGGAACTGAAGCTTTCTTT.

This chain connects TRBV5-4 to TRBJ1-2; perhaps TRBD1 as D (6 bases). This CDR3 has 13 amino acids. Per the germline V gene, CDR1 is SGHNT and CDR2 is YYREEE (reference sequence). The V gene lost 0 bases and the J gene lost 7 bases, with 10 bases spanning the gap. The CDR3 loop reads CASSLVLGAGYTF. The DNA of the CDR3 is TGTGCCAGCAGCTTGGTTCTGGGGGCTGGCTACACCTTC.

The chain links TRBV9 to TRBJ2-3; possibly TRBD1 for D (6 bases). Per germline, CDR1 SGDLS and CDR2 YYNGEE. The CDR3 spans 16 residues. Trimming pared 0 bases from V and 2 bases from J, leaving 13 bases between. Here the CDR3 DNA reads TGTGCCAGCAGCGTAGAAGCAGGGGCTTCCACAGATACGCAGTATTTT. It yields the protein CASSVEAGASTDTQYF.

The gene calls are TRBV5-1 and TRBJ1-2; no definite D call. V lost 1 base, J lost 6 bases, and 16 bases lay in between. Germline V lookup: CDR1 SGHRS, CDR2 YFSETQ. CDR3 length equals 15 residues. The CDR3 protein is CASSLSPGYQNGYTF. DNA of the CDR3: TGCGCCAGCAGCTTGAGTCCGGGATACCAAAATGGCTACACCTTC.

This clone came up once. The chain employs TRBV2 and TRBJ1-4; D uncertain. The length of the CDR3 is 15 residues. V was cut by 5 bases and J by 5 bases, with 15 bases left in between. Germline V lookup: CDR1 SNHLY, CDR2 FYNNEI. The DNA for the CDR3 is TGTGCCAGCAGTCCCGACGGAGTAACCAATGAAAAACTGTTTTTT. Protein: CASSPDGVTNEKLFF.

The V call is TRBV11-2, the J call TRBJ2-7, with 12 bases fitting TRBD2. The CDR3 is 15 residues long. Germline loops: CDR1 SGHAT, CDR2 FQNNGV. V lost 0 bases, J lost 6 bases, and 3 bases stayed unmatched. The CDR3 bases are TGTGCCAGCAGCTTAGAACTAGCGGGGGGCGCCGAGCAGTACTTC. This encodes CASSLELAGGAEQYF.

This clone has a handful of counts. The CDR3 coding sequence is TGTGCCAGCAGTACACTGACAGCTAATAATGAAAAACTGTTTTTT. Residues: CASSTLTANNEKLFF. The chain employs TRBV28 and TRBJ1-4, with D perhaps matching TRBD1 (5 bases). The germline V and J ends were trimmed by 5 bases and 4 bases, with 14 bases remaining between them. Germline-derived CDR1 and CDR2 are MDHEN and SYDVKM. The CDR3 loop spans 15 amino acids.

The chain has TRBV5-4 and TRBJ1-1; 8 bases align to TRBD1. V dropped 4 bases and J dropped 5; count of bases not matched to a gene: 10. CDR1 and CDR2 from the germline V gene are SGHNT and YYREEE (reference sequence). The length of the CDR3 is 15 residues. CDR3 in DNA: TGTGCCAGCAGCGGGGCCAGGGGGCTAGGAACTGAAGCTTTCTTT. Protein: CASSGARGLGTEAFF.

The chain joins TRBV9 to TRBJ2-6; D not certain. The V end was cut by 3 bases, the J end by 0 bases, with 4 bases between. This CDR3 has 14 residues. From germline, CDR1 is SGDLS and CDR2 YYNGEE. CDR3 sequence: CASSGRSGANVLTF. The CDR3 DNA is TGTGCCAGCAGCGGCCGCTCTGGGGCCAACGTCCTGACTTTC.

This rearrangement joins TRBV30 to TRBJ1-1; 7 nucleotides match TRBD1. The CDR3 loop spans 18 amino acids. The germline V gene has CDR1 GTSNPN and CDR2 SVGIG (reference sequence). J was trimmed by 3 bases and V by 1 base; bases with no gene match: 17. For the CDR3, the DNA is TGTGCCTGGAGTGAGACGAAGGGGGCCACGGGGCCCTACACTGAAGCTTTCTTT. It encodes CAWSETKGATGPYTEAFF.

This chain joins TRBV5-5 and TRBJ2-7; 14 nucleotides agree with TRBD2. The CDR3 consists of 19 residues. Germline V gene sequence: CDR1 SGHKS, CDR2 YYEKEE (reference sequence). The V gene end was trimmed by 1 base and the J gene end by 3 bases; junction bases not matched to a gene: 12. The CDR3 spells CASSLPPGLAGVKLYEQYF. DNA of the CDR3: TGTGCCAGCAGCTTGCCTCCGGGACTAGCGGGAGTAAAGCTCTACGAGCAGTACTTC.

The genes are TRBV4-1 and TRBJ2-6, with D perhaps given as TRBD1 or TRBD2 (5 bases each). With 6 bases removed from V and 2 bases from J, the gap between germline ends came to 5 bases. CDR3 size: 13 residues. The V gene's germline CDR1 is MGHRA and CDR2 YSYEKL. The chain's CDR3 is CASRGAGANVLTF. CDR3 in DNA: TGCGCCAGCAGGGGGGCTGGGGCCAACGTCCTGACTTTC.

In this sample, this clone turned up once. V is TRBV9 and J is TRBJ2-7; D might be TRBD1 (5 bases). The germline V gene encodes CDR1 SGDLS and CDR2 YYNGEE. The CDR3 is 14 residues long. Deletions cut 3 bases from V and 3 bases from J, with 13 bases between. The DNA for the CDR3 is TGTGCCAGCAGCGCTGGGCAGGGCGACTACGAGCAGTACTTC. It codes for CASSAGQGDYEQYF.

This rearrangement joins TRBV11-1 to TRBJ1-2; D call uncertain. CDR1 and CDR2 from the germline V gene are SGHAT and FQDESV (reference sequence). V lost 0 bases and J lost 2, with 13 bases in between. The CDR3 has 16 amino acids. The CDR3 loop is CASSLAPPGVNYGYTF. The CDR3 region has the DNA TGTGCCAGCAGCTTAGCACCTCCAGGTGTGAACTATGGCTACACCTTC. Together with reference TRBV11-1 and TRBJ1-2, the CDR3 gives the full variable domain: EAEVAQSPRYKITEKSQAVAFWCDPISGHATLYWYRQILGQGPELLVQFQDESVVDDSQLPKDRFSAERLKGVDSTLKIQPAELGDSAMYLCASSLAPPGVNYGYTFGSGTRLTVV.

The sample holds a few counts of this clone. This chain links TRBV5-4 with TRBJ2-7, with TRBD1 matching 7 bases. This CDR3 is 13 amino acids long. The trim removed 4 bases at V and 3 bases at J, leaving 4 bases unmatched. In germline, CDR1 is SGHNT, CDR2 YYREEE (reference sequence). The CDR3 loop is CASSPTGDYEQYF. In DNA, the CDR3 is TGTGCCAGCAGCCCTACAGGGGACTACGAGCAGTACTTC.

This clone showed up just a few times. This sequence joins TRBV7-8 and TRBJ2-7, with D tentatively TRBD1 (5 bases). The ends were cut back, 5 bases at V and 3 bases at J, with 11 bases in the middle. Germline CDR1 SGHVS, CDR2 FQNEAQ. The CDR3 has 13 residues. This CDR3 reads CASSLPGIYEQYF. DNA of the CDR3: TGTGCCAGCAGCCTCCCAGGGATCTACGAGCAGTACTTC. Variable domain in full (rest from reference TRBV7-8 and TRBJ2-7): GAGVSQSPRYKVAKRGQDVALRCDPISGHVSLFWYQQALGQGPEFLTYFQNEAQLDKSGLPSDRFFAERPEGSVSTLKIQRTQQEDSAVYLCASSLPGIYEQYFGPGTRLTVT.

The V gene is TRBV5-6, the J gene TRBJ1-1; no clear D. The CDR3 contains 13 residues. Germline assignment: CDR1 SGHDT and CDR2 YYEEEE. Trimming removed 0 bases at V and 1 base at J, with 4 bases between. The CDR3, as DNA: TGTGCCAGCAGCTTGGTGAGGAACACTGAAGCTTTCTTT. This codes for CASSLVRNTEAFF.

This clone was counted only a few times. V and J are TRBV14 and TRBJ1-1; D is unclear. The germline CDR1 and CDR2 sequences are SGHDN and FVKESK. The CDR3 loop spans 13 amino acids. V was pared by 0 bases and J by 8 bases, with 10 bases between. The CDR3 region is CASSQDWWREAFF. DNA of the CDR3: TGTGCCAGCAGCCAAGATTGGTGGAGGGAAGCTTTCTTT.

The chain combines TRBV7-9 with TRBJ2-1; 9 bases map to TRBD2. The V and J ends lost 3 bases and 4 bases, in that order; junction bases with no gene match: 4. This CDR3 region has 15 residues. Germline V gene data show CDR1 as SEHNR and CDR2 as FQNEAQ (reference sequence). As DNA, the CDR3 is TGTGCCAGCAGCTTCAAGACTAGCGGTTACAATGAGCAGTTCTTC. This sequence encodes CASSFKTSGYNEQFF.

The V call is TRBV4-3, the J call TRBJ1-1, with TRBD1 as a possible D gene (6 bases). The CDR3 extends over 17 amino acids. V was clipped by 0 bases and J by 0 bases, with 14 bases between them. Germline V lookup: CDR1 LGHNA, CDR2 YSLEER. The CDR3 protein is CASSQEGGAPLNTEAFF. CDR3 nucleotide sequence: TGCGCCAGCAGCCAAGAAGGGGGGGCACCCTTGAACACTGAAGCTTTCTTT.

The V and J genes are TRBV10-2 and TRBJ2-7; 13 bases fit TRBD2. Looked up from germline, CDR1 is WSHSY and CDR2 is SAAADI. V was clipped by 8 bases and J by 0 bases; unmatched bases: 13. The CDR3 consists of 18 residues. The CDR3 bases are TGCGCCAGCTCTGAGGGGGGACTAGCGGGACCATCCTCCTACGAGCAGTACTTC. Translation gives CASSEGGLAGPSSYEQYF.

The rearrangement joins TRBV6-1 to TRBJ2-1; 11 nucleotides align to TRBD2. The CDR3 has 15 amino acids. V trimming: 0 bases; J trimming: 10 bases; junction bases outside the gene matches: 5. The V gene's germline CDR1 is MNHNS and CDR2 SASEGT. This CDR3 is CASSEASGRAGEQFF. CDR3 nucleotide sequence: TGTGCCAGCAGTGAAGCTAGCGGGAGGGCCGGGGAGCAGTTCTTC.

This chain uses TRBV28 with TRBJ1-3; the D gene is possibly TRBD1 (6 bases). Germline V lookup: CDR1 MDHEN, CDR2 SYDVKM. The CDR3 contains 15 residues. The V and J ends lost 4 bases and 0 bases respectively, with 10 bases between them. CDR3 protein: CASSSQGTSGNTIYF. DNA for the CDR3: TGTGCCAGCAGTTCTCAGGGGACCTCTGGAAACACCATATATTTT.

CDR3 in DNA: TGTGCCAGTAGTATAGGGAGACAGAGTAGCAATCAGCCCCAGCATTTT. Its translation: CASSIGRQSSNQPQHF. J is TRBJ1-5 and V is TRBV19; D perhaps matches TRBD1 (5 bases). The germline gives CDR1 LNHDA, CDR2 SQIVND (reference sequence). Trimming left V 1 base short and J 0 bases short, with 10 bases between. CDR3 length: 16 residues.